The present TCR beta chain was sequenced within a study of STAT5B mutations in CD4+ large granular lymphocyte leukemia. The CDR3 runs to 13 residues. Trimming pared 6 bases from V and 4 bases from J, leaving 10 bases between. Germline CDR1 reads MDHEN; CDR2 reads SYDVKM. The assay was run at survey level. Clones were read by immunoSEQ multiplex PCR, and TCRdb kept only the in-frame ones, dropping some. This sample yields 2,600 or so clones, of which about four fifths are seen a single time; 70% to 90% belongs to the top ten. This sequence originates from a woman in her sixties or seventies with CD4+ T-cell large granular lymphocyte leukemia. Sequencing was carried out using PBMCs. The chain couples TRBV28 to TRBJ2-1; D unresolved. The CDR3 nucleotides read TGTGCCAGCAGGTCCCCCCTTTACAATGAGCAGTTCTTC. As protein: CASRSPLYNEQFF.